The 20 T cell receptor beta chains reported below all come from one sample, sequenced in a study of shared clonotypes between healthy human individuals (dated by TCRdb to 2018 to 2021). Library preparation used the immunoSEQ multiplex PCR assay. TCRdb stores this immuneACCESS table with in-frame sequences only. Part of the clones is absent; in the studies checked, under half of the shortfall reflects unresolved V genes, and no reason is known for the rest. The sample profile shows some 1,600,000 clones; around 98% of them were found once. 0.4% to 0.45% of the sample is held by the ten biggest clonotypes. Sequencing was performed on naive CD4+ T cells sorted from blood. What the cell subset or site label conveys for this sample: CD45RA+ positively selected. These receptors all come from a man aged 25-40 years in good health.

V is TRBV18 and J is TRBJ2-2; 7 bases line up with TRBD1. After removal of 4 bases from V and 0 bases from J, the junction contained 2 bases not matched to a gene. Germline CDR1 KGHSH, CDR2 LQKENI. The CDR3 is made up of 15 amino acids. The CDR3 nucleotides are TGTGCCAGCTCACGACAGGGCCCGAACACCGGGGAGCTGTTTTTT. This gives the protein CASSRQGPNTGELFF.

The chain employs TRBV5-6 and TRBJ1-3; D is uncertain. Germline V lookup: CDR1 SGHDT, CDR2 YYEEEE. The germline V and J ends were trimmed by 0 bases and 4 bases, with 14 bases remaining between them. This CDR3 is 16 amino acids long. CDR3 DNA: TGTGCCAGCAGCTTGGGGCTGGAGACGAGGGGAAACACCATATATTTT. This sequence encodes CASSLGLETRGNTIYF.

The chain links TRBV12-5 to TRBJ2-1; 12 bases are a match to TRBD2. The CDR3 spans 15 residues. V was clipped by 7 bases and J by 6 bases; unmatched bases: 7. Germline lookup yields CDR1 LGHNT and CDR2 FRNRAP. The DNA for the CDR3 is TGTGCTAGTGCCTCTGGACTAGCGGGAATCAATGAGCAGTTCTTC. Translating gives CASASGLAGINEQFF.

The table lists this clone with a count of one. The chain joins TRBV2 to TRBJ1-1, with a possible D match to TRBD1 (6 bases). Germline loops: CDR1 SNHLY, CDR2 FYNNEI. The CDR3 has 14 residues. V lost 6 bases and J lost 3, with 14 bases in between. CDR3 region: CASSMQGPDTEAFF. CDR3 DNA sequence: TGTGCCAGCAGCATGCAGGGGCCCGACACTGAAGCTTTCTTT. The whole variable domain, remainder taken from reference TRBV2 and TRBJ1-1, is EPEVTQTPSHQVTQMGQEVILRCVPISNHLYFYWYRQILGQKVEFLVSFYNNEISEKSEIFDDQFSVERPDGSNFTLKIRSTKLEDSAMYFCASSMQGPDTEAFFGQGTRLTVV.

The rearrangement joins TRBV14 to TRBJ2-2; D unresolved. The germline V gene encodes CDR1 SGHDN and CDR2 FVKESK. Trimming removed 6 bases from V and 8 bases from J, with 16 bases in between. The CDR3 is made up of 14 amino acids. As DNA, the CDR3 is TGTGCCAGCAGTCGGGTGCTAAGAGGAGGGGAGCTGTTTTTT. Translation gives CASSRVLRGGELFF. The complete variable domain, with remaining parts taken from reference TRBV14 and TRBJ2-2, reads EAGVTQFPSHSVIEKGQTVTLRCDPISGHDNLYWYRRVMGKEIKFLLHFVKESKQDESGMPNNRFLAERTGGTYSTLKVQPAELEDSGVYFCASSRVLRGGELFFGEGSRLTVL.

This CDR3 is CASSEAPGAYNEQFF. For the CDR3, the DNA is TGTGCCAGCAGTGAAGCTCCAGGGGCCTACAATGAGCAGTTCTTC. The J gene is TRBJ2-1, the V gene TRBV6-1; weak D call: TRBD1 (6 bases). CDR1 is MNHNS, CDR2 SASEGT, per germline. The CDR3 covers 15 residues. Deletions cut 0 bases from V and 2 bases from J, with 8 bases between.

The rearrangement uses TRBV2 and TRBJ2-3; 10 bases line up with TRBD1. Germline trimming cut 8 bases from V and 4 bases from J; bases unmatched to any gene: 9. The germline V gene encodes CDR1 SNHLY and CDR2 FYNNEI. The CDR3 loop spans 15 amino acids. The CDR3 is CASHHDRGRADTQYF. CDR3 nucleotide sequence: TGTGCCAGCCACCACGACAGGGGGCGGGCAGATACGCAGTATTTT.

The V gene is TRBV28, the J gene TRBJ2-1, with TRBD2 matching 10 bases. This CDR3 region has 15 residues. CDR1 and CDR2 (germline): MDHEN, SYDVKM. Losses at the gene ends were 5 bases for V and 4 bases for J; bases not matched to a gene: 5. CDR3 nucleotide sequence: TGTGCCAGCAGTCGCCTAGCGGGAGAATACAATGAGCAGTTCTTC. This sequence encodes CASSRLAGEYNEQFF.

The rearrangement uses TRBV15 and TRBJ1-5; a possible D gene is TRBD1 (5 bases). Trimming pared 8 bases from V and 7 bases from J, leaving 12 bases between. Germline loops: CDR1 LNHNV, CDR2 YYDKDF (reference sequence). This CDR3 spans 12 amino acids. CDR3 sequence (DNA): TGTGCCACCTCGAGGGGCGAGCAGCCCCAGCATTTT. Translating gives CATSRGEQPQHF.

The genes are TRBV18 and TRBJ2-1; 8 nucleotides line up with TRBD2. Germline V lookup: CDR1 KGHSH, CDR2 LQKENI. This CDR3 spans 13 amino acids. J lost 14 bases, V lost 2 bases, and 8 bases had no gene match. The CDR3 reads CASSPIHTGGKFF. The DNA of the CDR3 is TGTGCCAGCTCACCAATCCATACGGGAGGGAAGTTCTTC.

V usage is TRBV28 and J usage is TRBJ1-5; the D is unclear. Trimming left V 0 bases short and J 1 base short, with 16 bases between. Germline CDR1 is MDHEN and CDR2 is SYDVKM. The CDR3 length is 18 residues. The CDR3 DNA reads TGTGCCAGCAGTTTATGGGGCTCGGGCAGGATGAGCAATCAGCCCCAGCATTTT. Amino acids: CASSLWGSGRMSNQPQHF. Looking up the rest from reference TRBV28 and TRBJ1-5 gives the full variable domain: DVKVTQSSRYLVKRTGEKVFLECVQDMDHENMFWYRQDPGLGLRLIYFSYDVKMKEKGDIPEGYSVSREKKERFSLILESASTNQTSMYLCASSLWGSGRMSNQPQHFGDGTRLSIL.

The V and J genes are TRBV6-1 and TRBJ2-1, with D tentatively TRBD2 (5 bases). This CDR3 is built from 13 residues. V was shortened by 8 bases and J by 5 bases, with 13 bases between the two germline ends. Germline lookup yields CDR1 MNHNS and CDR2 SASEGT. The CDR3 is CASGAEWDNEQFF. CDR3 nucleotides: TGTGCCAGCGGAGCGGAGTGGGACAATGAGCAGTTCTTC.

The rearrangement uses TRBV5-1 and TRBJ2-7, with D perhaps given as TRBD1 or TRBD2 (5 bases each). Deletions cut 8 bases from V and 5 bases from J, with 26 bases between. Germline CDR1 reads SGHRS; CDR2 reads YFSETQ. This CDR3 has 16 amino acids. CDR3 in DNA: TGCGCCAGTACACCCCGATCGACGGGACGAATGGACGAGCAGTACTTC. Its translation: CASTPRSTGRMDEQYF.

The J gene is TRBJ2-1, the V gene TRBV7-9, with 11 bases that match TRBD1. Germline CDR1 and CDR2: SEHNR and FQNEAQ (reference sequence). The CDR3 is made up of 13 amino acids. CDR3 in DNA: TGTGCTGACGGGACAGGGGGTTACAATGAGCAGTTCTTC. Amino acids: CADGTGGYNEQFF.

This chain links TRBV7-9 with TRBJ2-1, with TRBD2 matching over 11 bases. The germline gives CDR1 SEHNR, CDR2 FQNEAQ (reference sequence). The CDR3 contains 15 residues. V gave up 5 bases and J gave up 7 bases; unmatched junction bases: 7. In DNA, the CDR3 is TGTGCCAGCAGCACTAGCGGGGGAACCCTAAATGAGCAGTTCTTC. Amino acid sequence: CASSTSGGTLNEQFF. The full variable domain, its missing parts supplied by reference TRBV7-9 and TRBJ2-1, is DTGVSQNPRHKITKRGQNVTFRCDPISEHNRLYWYRQTLGQGPEFLTYFQNEAQLEKSRLLSDRFSAERPKGSFSTLEIQRTEQGDSAMYLCASSTSGGTLNEQFFGPGTRLTVL.

V and J are TRBV6-5 and TRBJ2-1; D is unresolved. Germline V gives CDR1 MNHEY, CDR2 SVGAGI. The CDR3 has 13 amino acids. V was shortened by 5 bases and J by 8 bases, with 13 bases between the two germline ends. The CDR3 nucleotides are TGTGCCAGCAGTGACCTCCCGAACTATGAGCAGTTCTTC. Protein sequence: CASSDLPNYEQFF.

Concerning this clone itself: One end of the junction varies from germline; a read error may be responsible. The chain carries TRBV5-5 and TRBJ2-1; D remains ambiguous. This CDR3 is 12 amino acids long. Germline lookup yields CDR1 SGHKS and CDR2 YYEKEE (reference sequence). The CDR3 region is CASSFHYYEQFF. The DNA for the CDR3 is TGTGCCAGCAGCTTCCACTACTATGAGCAGTTCTTC.

The chain is built from TRBV15 and TRBJ2-7, with a possible D match to TRBD2 (6 bases). The germline V gene encodes CDR1 LNHNV and CDR2 YYDKDF (reference sequence). The CDR3 is 14 amino acids. The V and J ends lost 6 bases and 2 bases respectively, with 14 bases between them. The CDR3, as DNA: TGTGCCACCAGGGGAGGACGGGAGACCTACGAGCAGTACTTC. Residues: CATRGGRETYEQYF.

The V and J genes are TRBV2 and TRBJ2-7; TRBD1 matches 8 bases. The ends lost 6 bases at V and 6 bases at J; junction bases unmatched: 4. From germline, CDR1 is SNHLY and CDR2 FYNNEI. The CDR3 covers 12 residues. The CDR3 loop is CASSPDRGEQYF. In DNA form, the CDR3 reads TGTGCCAGCAGCCCAGACAGGGGCGAGCAGTACTTC. The full variable domain, rest sourced from reference TRBV2 and TRBJ2-7, is EPEVTQTPSHQVTQMGQEVILRCVPISNHLYFYWYRQILGQKVEFLVSFYNNEISEKSEIFDDQFSVERPDGSNFTLKIRSTKLEDSAMYFCASSPDRGEQYFGPGTRLTVT.

The V and J genes are TRBV13 and TRBJ2-7; D is possibly TRBD2 (6 bases). This CDR3 region has 14 residues. Trimming stripped 5 bases from V and 2 bases from J, with 13 bases between. The germline V gene encodes CDR1 PRHDT and CDR2 FYEKMQ (reference sequence). CDR3 region: CASSRVQRAYEQYF. In nucleotides, the CDR3 is TGTGCCAGCAGCCGCGTCCAGCGGGCCTACGAGCAGTACTTC.